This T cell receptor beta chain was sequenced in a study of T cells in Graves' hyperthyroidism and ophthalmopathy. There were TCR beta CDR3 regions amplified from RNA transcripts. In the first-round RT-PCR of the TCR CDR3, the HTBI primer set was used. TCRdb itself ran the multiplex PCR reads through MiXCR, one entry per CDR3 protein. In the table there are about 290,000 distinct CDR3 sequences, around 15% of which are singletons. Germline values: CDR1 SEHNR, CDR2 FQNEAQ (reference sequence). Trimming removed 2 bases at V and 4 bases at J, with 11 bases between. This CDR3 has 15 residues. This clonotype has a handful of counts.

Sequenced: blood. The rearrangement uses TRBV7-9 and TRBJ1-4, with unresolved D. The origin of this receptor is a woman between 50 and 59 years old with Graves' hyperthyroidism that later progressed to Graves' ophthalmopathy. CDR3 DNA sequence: TGTGCCAGCAGCTTAAGTCACTCATTTAATGAAAAACTGTTTTTT. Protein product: CASSLSHSFNEKLFF. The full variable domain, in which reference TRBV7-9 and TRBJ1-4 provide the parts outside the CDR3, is DTGVSQNPRHKITKRGQNVTFRCDPISEHNRLYWYRQTLGQGPEFLTYFQNEAQLEKSRLLSDRFSAERPKGSFSTLEIQRTEQGDSAMYLCASSLSHSFNEKLFFGSGTQLSVL.